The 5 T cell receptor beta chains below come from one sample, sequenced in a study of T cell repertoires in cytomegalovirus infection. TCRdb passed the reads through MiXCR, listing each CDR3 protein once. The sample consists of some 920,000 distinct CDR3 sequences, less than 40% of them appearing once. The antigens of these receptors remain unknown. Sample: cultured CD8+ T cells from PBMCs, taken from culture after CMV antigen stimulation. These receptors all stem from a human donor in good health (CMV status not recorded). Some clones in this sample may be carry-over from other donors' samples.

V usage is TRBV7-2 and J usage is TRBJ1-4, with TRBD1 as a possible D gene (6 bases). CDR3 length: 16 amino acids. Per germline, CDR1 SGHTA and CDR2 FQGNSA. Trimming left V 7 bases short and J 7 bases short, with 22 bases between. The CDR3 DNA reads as TGTGCCAGCACCCAGAGGTTCAGGGGAGGTAGTGAAAAACTGTTTTTT. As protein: CASTQRFRGGSEKLFF.

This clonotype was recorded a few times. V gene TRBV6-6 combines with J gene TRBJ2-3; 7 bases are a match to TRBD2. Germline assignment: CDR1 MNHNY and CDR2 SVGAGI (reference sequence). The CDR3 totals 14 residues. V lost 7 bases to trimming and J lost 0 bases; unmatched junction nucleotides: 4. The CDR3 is CASTVRGSTDTQYF. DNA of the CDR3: TGTGCCAGCACCGTGCGGGGGAGCACAGATACGCAGTATTTT.

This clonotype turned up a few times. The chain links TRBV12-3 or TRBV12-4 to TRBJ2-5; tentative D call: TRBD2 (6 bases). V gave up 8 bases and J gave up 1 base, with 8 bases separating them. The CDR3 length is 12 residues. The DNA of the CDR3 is TGTGCCAGCGTGGGGGGCCAAGAGACCCAGTACTTC. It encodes CASVGGQETQYF.

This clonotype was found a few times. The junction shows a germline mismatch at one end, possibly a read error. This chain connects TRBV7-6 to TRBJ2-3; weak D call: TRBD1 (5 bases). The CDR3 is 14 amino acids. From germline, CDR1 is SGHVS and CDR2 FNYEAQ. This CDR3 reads CASSLGHGLDTQYF. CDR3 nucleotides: TGTGCTAGCAGCTTAGGACACGGGTTAGATACGCAGTATTTT.

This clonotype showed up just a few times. The CDR3 spells CASSLLGGASSYNEQFF. The CDR3 DNA follows: TGTGCCAGCAGCTTACTTGGGGGGGCCAGCTCCTACAATGAGCAGTTCTTC. This chain joins TRBV7-4 and TRBJ2-1; a possible D gene is TRBD2 (7 bases). V was shortened by 2 bases and J by 0 bases, with 14 bases between the two germline ends. Looked up from germline, CDR1 is SGHVT and CDR2 is SQSDAQ. CDR3 length: 17 amino acids. The variable domain in full, with the rest retrieved from reference TRBV7-4 and TRBJ2-1, is GAGVSQSPRYKVAKRGRDVALRCDSISGHVTLYWYRQTLGQGSEVLTYSQSDAQRDKSGRPSGRFSAERPERSVSTLKIQRTEQGDSAVYLCASSLLGGASSYNEQFFGPGTRLTVL.